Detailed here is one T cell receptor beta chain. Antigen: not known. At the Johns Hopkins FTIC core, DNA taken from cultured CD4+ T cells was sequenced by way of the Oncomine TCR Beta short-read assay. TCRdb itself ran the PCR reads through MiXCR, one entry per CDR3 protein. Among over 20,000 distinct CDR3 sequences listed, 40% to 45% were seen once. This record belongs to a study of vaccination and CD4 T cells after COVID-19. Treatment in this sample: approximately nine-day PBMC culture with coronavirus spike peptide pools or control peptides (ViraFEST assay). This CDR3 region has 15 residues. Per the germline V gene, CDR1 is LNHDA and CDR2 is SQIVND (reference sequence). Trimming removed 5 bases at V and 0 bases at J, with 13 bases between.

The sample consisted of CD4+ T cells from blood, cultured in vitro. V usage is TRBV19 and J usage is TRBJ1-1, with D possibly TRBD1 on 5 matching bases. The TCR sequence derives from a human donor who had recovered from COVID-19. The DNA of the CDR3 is TGTGCCAGTAGTCCGATGACAGCTATGAACACTGAAGCTTTCTTT. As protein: CASSPMTAMNTEAFF.